This T cell receptor beta chain was profiled in a study of radiation and T cells in renal cell carcinoma (dated by TCRdb to the early 2020s). General notes on the study: Samples were obtained from a clinical trial, in which 15 Gy stereotactic body radiation therapy was delivered to primary renal cell carcinomas and nephrectomy was performed 4 weeks later. A total of approximately 53 samples underwent TCR beta sequencing, made up of approximately 26 tumors and roughly 27 peripheral blood samples. A total of 3.5 million to 4.5 million unique CDR3 nucleotide sequences, encoding 2,500,000 or so unique CDR3 amino acid sequences, were found across all 50 or so samples.

The time point label for this specimen denotes: baseline pretreatment blood. According to the study, the label for this sample's treatment or condition signals: 15 Gy SBRT to primary tumor, nephrectomy 4 weeks later. To follow tumor-enriched clonotypes, serial peripheral blood was collected from radiation-treated patients at baseline and at 2 weeks and 4 weeks after SBRT. Every patient had renal cell carcinoma of clear cell pathology. Genomic DNA for TCR sequencing was prepared using the QIAamp DNA Blood Mini Kit (Qiagen). The analyses included only samples that passed all quality control checks. Following the manufacturer's recommendations, the immunoSEQ kit was used to generate TCR beta libraries from genomic DNA. For library preparation, a first multiplex PCR was performed with proprietary primers, followed by a second PCR in which unique barcodes were added, and bead cleanups were performed after each round. Each sample batch included a kit-provided positive control reaction and a negative control reaction. The final libraries underwent checking on an Agilent 4200 TapeStation D1000 ScreenTape, volumetric pooling, and quantification by qPCR. Sequencing was performed on an Illumina NextSeq500 using a MidOutput 150-cycle cartridge, with 156 Read1 cycles, 15 Index1 cycles, and the kit custom primers. The pooled library was loaded at about 1 pM with about 20% PhiX control spiked in. On the authors' methods: Vendor-processed data were analyzed in R, with a clonotype defined as all T cells sharing the same CDR3 nucleotide sequence. For clone abundance analyses, frequencies were normalized to the 10,000 most abundant clones in each sample. Public T cell clones, which averaged fewer than five per sample, were excluded before analysis. A difference in abundance of at least 32-fold between compartments was used to define tumor-enriched and baseline blood-enriched clonotypes. A beta-binomial differential abundance model was applied to find clonotypes that expanded or contracted between blood time points. Similarity between tumor and blood repertoires was quantified using the Baroni-Urbani and Buser coefficient, and groups were compared with two-tailed Wilcoxon tests in R. TCRdb stores this immuneACCESS table with in-frame sequences only. Part of the clones is absent; in the studies checked, under half of the shortfall reflects unresolved V genes, and no reason is known for the rest. That table furnishes V, J and clone size, whereas the DNA furnished D and trimming. In all, the sample holds over 45,000 clones, and about three quarters of those were seen once. The top ten clones comprise 7.3% of the sample.

The CDR3 goes from the cysteine to the phenylalanine over 17 residues. Solely the CDR3 DNA is kept, with 51 bases framed from the first base. V has 7 bases trimmed and J has 1 base trimmed; junction bases matching no gene number 5. The germline V gene (reference sequence) provides CDR1 LNHDA and CDR2 SQIVND. On this clone: The antigen it recognizes is unknown. The sample holds no much larger clone one base away, and base qualities are not on file.

What the authors observed across the whole study: With a single-armed trial design, the study had no way to address how radiation dose or scheduling affects the TCR repertoire. No pretreatment tumor biopsies were available, so the baseline intratumoral presence of clonotypes could not be determined. Dynamics of the blood repertoire were not tracked past 4 weeks after treatment. Top tumor clonotypes rose in blood from baseline to 2 weeks post-radiation, then contracted by 4 weeks, suggesting transient expansion of tumor-resident clones.

The receptor comes from a man between 60 and 75 years old with renal cell carcinoma. Source: blood, taken from a patient whose treatment included radiotherapy and nephrectomy. This chain joins TRBV19 to TRBJ2-1, and TRBD2 matches 15 of the central bases. The sequence in DNA is TGTGCCAGTATGGGACTAGCGGGAGGTATGTCCTACAATGAGCAGTTCTTC. Translated, this is CASMGLAGGMSYNEQFF.